This T cell receptor (beta chain) was retrieved from a study of T cells in Graves' hyperthyroidism and ophthalmopathy. Study information: Upon initial diagnosis and before any treatment, peripheral blood was collected.

This CDR3 is 12 amino acids long. From germline, CDR1 is DFQATT and CDR2 SNEGSKA (reference sequence). V lost 3 bases, J lost 0 bases, and 5 bases lay in between. TCR beta CDR3 regions were amplified from RNA. TCR CDR3 regions were first amplified by RT-PCR with HTBI primers. Each CDR3 protein is one row after TCRdb ran MiXCR on the multiplex PCR reads. The profile shows around 420,000 distinct CDR3 sequences, approximately 14% of them singletons. Stable Graves' hyperthyroidism denoted no ophthalmopathy progression over 18 months. Diagnostic assessment was based on clinical symptoms, serum thyroxine and TRAb, thyroid ultrasound and orbital computed tomography. This clonotype was observed many times.

The material sequenced was blood. This clonotype was obtained from a woman aged 18-35 years with Graves' hyperthyroidism. The chain joins TRBV20-1 to TRBJ1-2, with D unresolved. The CDR3 protein is CSASLTNYGYTF. DNA for the CDR3: TGCAGTGCTAGTCTAACTAACTATGGCTACACCTTC.